The source of this T cell receptor (beta chain) is a study of blood T cells in healthy people across ages. At the level of the study: About one barcoded beta molecule per two T cells was captured by template switching.

Together with a sample-barcoded 5' primer, a J-beta primer mix was included in a second PCR lasting about 7 to 11 cycles. In TCRdb, the 5' RACE reads were re-called with MiXCR into one record per CDR3 protein. The repertoire includes about 1 million distinct CDR3 sequences, 35% to 50% of them detected once, and approximately 20% sits in the top ten. Researchers collected about 10 milliliters of peripheral blood from every single donor. The V gene's germline CDR1 is SGHRS and CDR2 YFSETQ. The germline V and J ends were trimmed by 1 base and 8 bases, with 16 bases remaining between them. There are 15 residues in the CDR3. In its sample, this clonotype was seen a few times.

The receptor was derived from a woman in her fifties or sixties in good health. V and J are TRBV5-1 and TRBJ2-1, with D maybe TRBD1 (5 bases). Sequenced sample: blood. The CDR3 nucleotides are TGCGCCAGCAGCTTGAATGGGGCCAACCTCCATGAGCAGTTCTTC. This translates into CASSLNGANLHEQFF.